Listed below are T cell receptor beta chains from one sample, sequenced in a study of read filtering for tumor transcriptome and immune sequencing. TCRdb fed the reads into MiXCR, producing one record per CDR3 protein. The sample shows 100,000 to 150,000 distinct CDR3 sequences, over 10% of them seen only once. Material for sequencing was a population of CD138-negative cells sorted from bone marrow. The receptors were gathered from a donor aged 40 or over with multiple myeloma. The conserved cysteine and the conserved F or W are not part of the CDR3 here. Size is omitted from some rows. Given values are once, few, many or a class for expanded clones.

size	V	CDR3
many	TRBV7-9	ASSPSQGRAGYT
many	TRBV27	ASRSTVYEQY
.	TRBV5-8	ASSPRRLDEQF
many	TRBV7-3	ASSPDLAGAGDTQY
many	TRBV5-1	ASSLVPSTDTQY
many	TRBV6-5	ASSPGVGARYTDTQY
many	TRBV29-1	SAGDQAKNIQY
many	TRBV30	AWSVEWSREAF
many	TRBV7-2	ASSLGTGRNNEQF
few	TRBV7-2	ASSLFREGPDTQY
.	TRBV11-2	ALGAVEAF
many	TRBV29-1	SVASGGRDTEAF
many	TRBV29-1	SVGDRDSTGELF
.	TRBV6-5	ASSLLVGSGTGELF
many	TRBV11-2	ASSLISGPNQPQH
many	TRBV7-9	ASSGQDLDWGEKLF
many	TRBV7-2	ASSLRGTTDTQY
many	TRBV5-1	ASSLRDRNTEAF
.	TRBV5-1	ASRTTNTGELL
many	TRBV7-9	ASSFRRDIDQEKLF
many	TRBV5-1	ASSWGGGSGGRRYNEQF
.	TRBV6-2/TRBV6-3	ASSPRNQPQH
many	TRBV29-1	SVSLGTGELF
many	TRBV12-3/TRBV12-4	ASSFGGWGQGSNEQF
.	TRBV20-1	SARPPGLLGGYT
many	TRBV28	ASSQGREKLF
many	TRBV10-3	AISELGGGSAYNEQF
many	TRBV30	AWILQTVPEAF
many	TRBV5-1	ASSLVGTLPDTQY
.	TRBV9	ASSGIQERETQY
.	TRBV5-4	ASSLGRGGSEQY
.	TRBV7-2	ASGLSGGNTEAF
.	TRBV7-9	ASSRTGNYGYT
many	TRBV7-3	ASSPQTSGRYLVAKNIQY
many	TRBV6-2/TRBV6-3	ASSYSSGREKNEQF
many	TRBV27	ASSSGGTEYNEQF
.	TRBV19	ASTPAGLAGTTDTQY
many	TRBV9	ASSVWATSSYNEQF
.	TRBV10-3	AIRGQGSGSTIY
.	TRBV9	ASSVEGGELF
many	TRBV5-1	ASSPTPGLAGANEKLF
many	TRBV4-1	ASSQRQGPTPNTEAF
many	TRBV2	ASRTTGSGELF
many	TRBV7-2	ASRPPPLGGGTEAF
few	TRBV20-1	SARDSPRGVRGPPDTQY
many	TRBV19	ASSIRQGYETQY
few	TRBV19	ASKGLAGDFTQY
many	TRBV28	ASSPLAGGPIDTQY
.	TRBV7-8	ASSLVYLASLYNGQF
few	TRBV18	ASSLWTSGGAPF
many	TRBV6-6	ASRTGGRGYGYT
many	TRBV7-2	ASSLTGNGNQPQH
many	TRBV12-3/TRBV12-4	ASSSVRNNEQF
few	TRBV20-1	SANRDGKNIQY
many	TRBV15	ATSARTGGYEKLF
many	TRBV29-1	SVEAGQGADTQY
many	TRBV18	ASSPLDGSTDTQY
many	TRBV6-1	ASRYTPSSYEQY
many	TRBV30	AWRVGWGASYNEQF